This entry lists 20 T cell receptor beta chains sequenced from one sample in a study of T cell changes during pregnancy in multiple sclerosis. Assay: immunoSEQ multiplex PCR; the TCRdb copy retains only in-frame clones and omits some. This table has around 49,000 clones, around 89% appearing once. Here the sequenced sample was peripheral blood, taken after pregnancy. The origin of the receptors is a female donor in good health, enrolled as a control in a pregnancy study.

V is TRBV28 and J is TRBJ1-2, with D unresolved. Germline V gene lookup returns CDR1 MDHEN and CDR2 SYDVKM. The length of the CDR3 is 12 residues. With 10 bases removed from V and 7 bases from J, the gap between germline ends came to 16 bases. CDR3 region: CATPGSPSGYTF. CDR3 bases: TGTGCCACCCCCGGGAGTCCCTCTGGCTACACCTTC.

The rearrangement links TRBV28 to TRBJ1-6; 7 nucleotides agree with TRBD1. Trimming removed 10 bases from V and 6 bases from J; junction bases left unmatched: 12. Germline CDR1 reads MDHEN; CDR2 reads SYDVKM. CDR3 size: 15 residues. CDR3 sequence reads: CATTPRQGGNSPLHF. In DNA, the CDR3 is TGTGCCACCACACCGAGACAGGGCGGTAATTCACCCCTCCACTTT. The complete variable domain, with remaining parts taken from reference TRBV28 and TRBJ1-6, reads DVKVTQSSRYLVKRTGEKVFLECVQDMDHENMFWYRQDPGLGLRLIYFSYDVKMKEKGDIPEGYSVSREKKERFSLILESASTNQTSMYLCATTPRQGGNSPLHFGNGTRLTVT.

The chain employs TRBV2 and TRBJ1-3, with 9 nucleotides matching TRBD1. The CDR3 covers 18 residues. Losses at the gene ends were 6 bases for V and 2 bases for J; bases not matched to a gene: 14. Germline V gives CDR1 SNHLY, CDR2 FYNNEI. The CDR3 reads CASSGGTGRRLAGNTIYF. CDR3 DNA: TGTGCCAGCAGCGGAGGGACAGGGAGAAGGCTCGCTGGAAACACCATATATTTT.

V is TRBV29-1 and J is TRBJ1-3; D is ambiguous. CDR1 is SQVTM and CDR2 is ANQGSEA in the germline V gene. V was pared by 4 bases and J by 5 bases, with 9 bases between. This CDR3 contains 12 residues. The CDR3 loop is CSVVSGRNTIYF. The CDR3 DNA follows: TGCAGCGTTGTCTCCGGTCGAAACACCATATATTTT.

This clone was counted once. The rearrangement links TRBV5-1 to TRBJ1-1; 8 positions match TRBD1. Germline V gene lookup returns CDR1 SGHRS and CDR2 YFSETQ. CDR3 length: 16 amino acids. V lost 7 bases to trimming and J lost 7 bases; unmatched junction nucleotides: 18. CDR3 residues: CASCDRGAGGANEAFF. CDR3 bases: TGCGCCAGCTGCGACCGAGGGGCAGGGGGCGCAAATGAAGCTTTCTTT.

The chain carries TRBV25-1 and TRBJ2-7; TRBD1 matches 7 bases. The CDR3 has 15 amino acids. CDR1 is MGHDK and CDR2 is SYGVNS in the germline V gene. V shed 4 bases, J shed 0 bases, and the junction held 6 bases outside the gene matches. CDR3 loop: CASSARQGISYEQYF. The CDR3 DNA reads TGTGCCAGCAGTGCCCGACAGGGAATCTCCTACGAGCAGTACTTC.

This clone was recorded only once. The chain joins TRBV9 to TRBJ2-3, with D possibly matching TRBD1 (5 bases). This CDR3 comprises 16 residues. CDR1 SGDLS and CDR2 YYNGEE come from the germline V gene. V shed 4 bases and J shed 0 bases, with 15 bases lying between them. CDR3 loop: CASSQQTATSTDTQYF. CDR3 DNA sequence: TGTGCCAGCAGCCAACAGACAGCAACTAGCACAGATACGCAGTATTTT.

CDR3 protein: CASSSDPSGGTYEQYF. The CDR3 coding sequence is TGCGCCAGCAGCTCTGACCCGTCAGGGGGCACCTACGAGCAGTACTTC. The chain employs TRBV5-1 and TRBJ2-7; TRBD1 agrees at 8 bases. This CDR3 spans 16 amino acids. Germline V CDR1 and CDR2: SGHRS, YFSETQ. V gave up 3 bases and J gave up 2 bases; unmatched junction bases: 10.

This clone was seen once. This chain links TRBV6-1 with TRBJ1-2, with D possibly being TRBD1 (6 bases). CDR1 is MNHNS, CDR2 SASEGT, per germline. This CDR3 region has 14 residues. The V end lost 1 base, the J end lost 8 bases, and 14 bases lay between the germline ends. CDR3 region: CASSEGRGGEGYTF. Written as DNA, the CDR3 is TGTGCCAGCAGTGAAGGCAGGGGCGGAGAGGGCTACACCTTC.

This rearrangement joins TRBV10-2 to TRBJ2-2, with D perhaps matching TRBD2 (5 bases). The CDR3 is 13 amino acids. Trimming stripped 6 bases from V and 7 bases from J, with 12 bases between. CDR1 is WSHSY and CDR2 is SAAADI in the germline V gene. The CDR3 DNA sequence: TGCGCCAGCAGCCCCGGACTTGGCGGGGAGCTGTTTTTT. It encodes CASSPGLGGELFF.

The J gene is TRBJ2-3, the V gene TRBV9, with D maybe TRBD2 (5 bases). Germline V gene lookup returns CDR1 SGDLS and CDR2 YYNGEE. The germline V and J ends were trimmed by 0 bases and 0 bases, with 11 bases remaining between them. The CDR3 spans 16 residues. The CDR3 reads CASSVASGSSTDTQYF. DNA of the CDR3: TGTGCCAGCAGCGTAGCATCGGGGTCTAGCACAGATACGCAGTATTTT.

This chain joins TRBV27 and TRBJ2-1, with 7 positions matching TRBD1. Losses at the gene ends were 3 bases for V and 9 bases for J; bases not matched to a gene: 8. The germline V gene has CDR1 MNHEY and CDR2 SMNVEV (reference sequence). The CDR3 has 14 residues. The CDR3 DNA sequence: TGTGCCAGCAGTTTTGGCACAGGGGAGAGTGAGCAGTTCTTC. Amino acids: CASSFGTGESEQFF.

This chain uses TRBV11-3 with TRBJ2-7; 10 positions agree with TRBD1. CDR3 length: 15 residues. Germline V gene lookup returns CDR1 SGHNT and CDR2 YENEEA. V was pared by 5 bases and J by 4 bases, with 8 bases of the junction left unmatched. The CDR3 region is CASSPTGTGDYEQYF. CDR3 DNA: TGTGCCAGCAGCCCCACCGGGACAGGGGATTACGAGCAGTACTTC.

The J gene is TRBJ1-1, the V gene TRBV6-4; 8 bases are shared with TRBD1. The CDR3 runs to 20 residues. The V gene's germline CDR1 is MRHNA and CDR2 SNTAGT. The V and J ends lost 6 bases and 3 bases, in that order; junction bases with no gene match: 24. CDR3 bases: TGTGCCAGCAGCCCCGGGACAGGTATACTACCAACGAAGTGGGACACTGAAGCTTTCTTT. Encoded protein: CASSPGTGILPTKWDTEAFF.

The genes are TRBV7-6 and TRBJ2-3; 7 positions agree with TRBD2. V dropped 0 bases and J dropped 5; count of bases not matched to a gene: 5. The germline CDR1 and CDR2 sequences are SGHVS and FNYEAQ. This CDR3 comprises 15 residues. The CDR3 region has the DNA TGTGCCAGCAGCTTAGCCTTGCGGGAGAGAGATACGCAGTATTTT. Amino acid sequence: CASSLALRERDTQYF. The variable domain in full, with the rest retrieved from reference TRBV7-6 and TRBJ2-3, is GAGVSQSPRYKVTKRGQDVALRCDPISGHVSLYWYRQALGQGPEFLTYFNYEAQQDKSGLPNDRFSAERPEGSISTLTIQRTEQRDSAMYRCASSLALRERDTQYFGPGTRLTVL.

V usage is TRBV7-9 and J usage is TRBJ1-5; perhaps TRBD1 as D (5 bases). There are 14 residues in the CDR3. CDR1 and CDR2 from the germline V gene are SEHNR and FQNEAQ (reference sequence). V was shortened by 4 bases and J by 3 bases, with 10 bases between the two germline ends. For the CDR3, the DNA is TGTGCCAGCAGCTCCGGACACCTCAATCAGCCCCAGCATTTT. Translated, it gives CASSSGHLNQPQHF. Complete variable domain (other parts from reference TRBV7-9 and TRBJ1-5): DTGVSQNPRHKITKRGQNVTFRCDPISEHNRLYWYRQTLGQGPEFLTYFQNEAQLEKSRLLSDRFSAERPKGSFSTLEIQRTEQGDSAMYLCASSSGHLNQPQHFGDGTRLSIL.

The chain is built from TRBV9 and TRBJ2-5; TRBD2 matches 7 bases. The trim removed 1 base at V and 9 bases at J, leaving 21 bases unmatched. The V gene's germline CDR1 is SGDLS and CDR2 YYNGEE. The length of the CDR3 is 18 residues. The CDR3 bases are TGTGCCAGCAGCGTATCTCCTACGGGACTACCAAGAGAGAGGTCCCAGTACTTC. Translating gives CASSVSPTGLPRERSQYF.

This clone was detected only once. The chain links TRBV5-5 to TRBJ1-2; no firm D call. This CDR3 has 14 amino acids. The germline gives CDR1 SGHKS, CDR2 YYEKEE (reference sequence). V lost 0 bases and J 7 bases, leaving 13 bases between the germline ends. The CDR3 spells CASSLGTEVSGYTF. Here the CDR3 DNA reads TGTGCCAGCAGCTTGGGCACAGAAGTCTCTGGCTACACCTTC.

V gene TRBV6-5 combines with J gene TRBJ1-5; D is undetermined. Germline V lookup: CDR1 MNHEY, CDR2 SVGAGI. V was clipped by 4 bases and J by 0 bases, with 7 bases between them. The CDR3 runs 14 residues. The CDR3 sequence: CASSSLDSNQPQHF. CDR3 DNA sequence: TGTGCCAGCAGTTCCCTAGATAGCAATCAGCCCCAGCATTTT.

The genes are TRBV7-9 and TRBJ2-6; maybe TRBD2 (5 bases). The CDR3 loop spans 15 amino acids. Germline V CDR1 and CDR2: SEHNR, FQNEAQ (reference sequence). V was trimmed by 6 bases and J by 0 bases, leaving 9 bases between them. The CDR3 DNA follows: TGTGCCAGCAGAAACCGGGGCTCTGGGGCCAACGTCCTGACTTTC. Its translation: CASRNRGSGANVLTF.